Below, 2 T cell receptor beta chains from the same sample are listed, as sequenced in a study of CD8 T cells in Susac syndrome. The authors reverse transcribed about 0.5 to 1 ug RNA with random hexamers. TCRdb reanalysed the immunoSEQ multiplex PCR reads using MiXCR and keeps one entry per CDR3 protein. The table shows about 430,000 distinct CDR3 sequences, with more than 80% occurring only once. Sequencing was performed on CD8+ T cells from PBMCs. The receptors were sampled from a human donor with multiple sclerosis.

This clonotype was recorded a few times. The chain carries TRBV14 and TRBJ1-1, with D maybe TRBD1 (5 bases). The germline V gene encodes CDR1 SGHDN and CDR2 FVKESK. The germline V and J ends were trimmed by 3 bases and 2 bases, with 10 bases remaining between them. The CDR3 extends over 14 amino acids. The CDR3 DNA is TGTGCCAGCAGCCAGGGGCAGGAAAACACTGAAGCTTTCTTT. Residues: CASSQGQENTEAFF.

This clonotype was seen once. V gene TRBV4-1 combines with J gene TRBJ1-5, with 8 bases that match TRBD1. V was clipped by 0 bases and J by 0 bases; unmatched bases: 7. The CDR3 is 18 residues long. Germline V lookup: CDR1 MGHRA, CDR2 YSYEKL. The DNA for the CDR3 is TGCGCCAGCAGCCAAGATGGGACAGGATCAAATAGCAATCAGCCCCAGCATTTT. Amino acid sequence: CASSQDGTGSNSNQPQHF.